This T cell receptor beta chain was documented in a study of response to subunit inactivated influenza vaccine. General observations from the study: It was suggested by the authors that few new T cells are recruited by each seasonal influenza vaccination.

Germline CDR1 is MDHEN and CDR2 is SYDVKM. There are 16 residues in the CDR3. V lost 4 bases and J lost 6; bases outside the gene matches: 14. TCRdb called the RT-PCR reads again in MiXCR, with one record for every CDR3 protein. The sample lists roughly 290,000 distinct CDR3 sequences, around a fifth seen once, with roughly 10% in the top ten. This clonotype has only a few counts. The antigen is not known. The V gene is TRBV28, the J gene TRBJ1-2; TRBD1 agrees at 7 bases. The sequence was obtained from a man between 50 and 70 years old who received an inactivated influenza vaccine. The sequenced sample was PBMCs from blood, obtained about 19 months after vaccination. The CDR3 region is CASSSRTGLIGNGYTF. The CDR3 DNA sequence: TGTGCCAGCAGTTCAAGGACAGGATTAATAGGAAATGGCTACACCTTC.